Detailed here is one T cell receptor (beta chain). Antigen unknown. CD4+ cell separation produced CD45RA+ naive and CD45RA-negative memory subsets. The source of the sample is a study of shared clonotypes between healthy human individuals. On the study more broadly: Per-donor plates numbered three CD4 naive, three CD4 memory, two CD8 naive and one CD8 memory.

Libraries were prepared by immunoSEQ multiplex PCR; TCRdb keeps only in-frame clonotypes and omits some of them. This table holds hundreds of thousands of clones, over 65% found once. CDR3 length: 17 amino acids. Trimming stripped 0 bases from V and 7 bases from J, with 20 bases between. Germline V CDR1 and CDR2: MGHRA, YSYEKL. General observations from the study: Expectations were that clonotype sharing among donors would be affected by sequencing depth.

Input material: memory CD4+ T cells sorted from blood. Subset reported: CD45RA-negative fraction. V gene TRBV4-1 combines with J gene TRBJ2-3; tentatively, D is TRBD2 (6 bases). The TCR originated in a woman in her 30s in good health. The CDR3 bases are TGCGCCAGCAGCCAAGATTGGGGAGGCACGGGCTCTTATACGCAGTATTTT. Translating it yields CASSQDWGGTGSYTQYF.